A single sample gave rise to the 11 T cell receptor beta chains below, sequenced in a study of OX40 agonist ivuxolimab in advanced cancers. Here immunoSEQ multiplex PCR was the method, and the copy in TCRdb shows in-frame clones only, minus some. The data show tens of thousands of clones, just over 90% seen once. The sample consisted of CD4+ or CD8+ T cells sorted from blood, taken in a trial of the OX40 agonist ivuxolimab. These receptors were taken from an adult with an advanced solid tumor such as melanoma, head and neck, liver or kidney cancer.

The V gene is TRBV11-2, the J gene TRBJ2-7; 10 bases map to TRBD1. This CDR3 has 13 residues. Germline V gene sequence: CDR1 SGHAT, CDR2 FQNNGV. Trimming removed 5 bases from V and 7 bases from J; junction bases left unmatched: 5. The CDR3 is CASSAGQGGEQYF. In DNA form, the CDR3 reads TGTGCCAGCAGCGCCGGACAGGGGGGTGAGCAGTACTTC.

The J gene is TRBJ1-1, the V gene TRBV19; possibly TRBD1 for D (6 bases). CDR3 length: 14 amino acids. The V end was cut by 6 bases, the J end by 1 base, with 12 bases between. Germline V CDR1 and CDR2: LNHDA, SQIVND (reference sequence). In DNA form, the CDR3 reads TGTGCCAGTAGGGCTTGGGACACGAACACTGAAGCTTTCTTT. The encoded protein is CASRAWDTNTEAFF.

This rearrangement joins TRBV2 to TRBJ1-4; 7 nucleotides agree with TRBD1. The CDR3 is 15 residues long. Germline CDR1 is SNHLY and CDR2 is FYNNEI. The J segment lost 10 bases and the V segment lost 7 bases, leaving 15 bases of the junction unmatched. The CDR3 here is CASNPVEGAKAKLFF. CDR3 bases: TGTGCCAGCAATCCCGTCGAGGGGGCGAAGGCAAAACTGTTTTTT.

Only one count was recorded for this clone. The chain employs TRBV27 and TRBJ2-3; 10 bases are a match to TRBD2. Per the germline V gene, CDR1 is MNHEY and CDR2 is SMNVEV (reference sequence). The CDR3 extends over 19 amino acids. V gave up 2 bases and J gave up 4 bases; unmatched junction bases: 15. CDR3 sequence: CASSLGAVSGRAVADTQYF. As DNA, the CDR3 is TGTGCCAGCAGTTTAGGGGCAGTAAGCGGGAGGGCCGTCGCAGATACGCAGTATTTT.

Here the CDR3 DNA reads TGTGCCAGCAGCTTACTTTTGGGGAATTCACCCCTCCACTTT. Amino acid sequence: CASSLLLGNSPLHF. V usage is TRBV5-6 and J usage is TRBJ1-6; D not resolved. V was shortened by 2 bases and J by 7 bases, with 10 bases between the two germline ends. Looked up from germline, CDR1 is SGHDT and CDR2 is YYEEEE. CDR3 length: 14 amino acids. Using reference TRBV5-6 and TRBJ1-6 for the parts outside the CDR3, the full variable domain is DAGVTQSPTHLIKTRGQQVTLRCSPKSGHDTVSWYQQALGQGPQFIFQYYEEEERQRGNFPDRFSGHQFPNYSSELNVNALLLGDSALYLCASSLLLGNSPLHFGNGTRLTVT.

CDR3 DNA sequence: TGTGCCAGCAGTTTATTGGCCCGACAAAAATATGGCTACACCTTC. Translation gives CASSLLARQKYGYTF. The chain combines TRBV27 with TRBJ1-2; D gene uncertain. Germline V lookup: CDR1 MNHEY, CDR2 SMNVEV (reference sequence). CDR3 length equals 15 residues. V gave up 1 base and J gave up 5 bases, with 14 bases separating them.

The rearrangement links TRBV7-9 to TRBJ2-7; D uncertain. Germline CDR1 SEHNR, CDR2 FQNEAQ (reference sequence). Trimming left V 5 bases short and J 5 bases short, with 10 bases between. The CDR3 sequence is 12 residues long. The chain's CDR3 is CASSLGYDEQYF. Written as DNA, the CDR3 is TGTGCCAGCAGCCTGGGATATGACGAGCAGTACTTC.

The V gene is TRBV7-8, the J gene TRBJ2-7; TRBD2 aligns across 7 bases. The CDR3 has 15 amino acids. The germline V gene encodes CDR1 SGHVS and CDR2 FQNEAQ. V trimming: 0 bases; J trimming: 3 bases; junction bases outside the gene matches: 5. For the CDR3, the DNA is TGTGCCAGCAGCTTAGCAGGAGCGGGAATCTACGAGCAGTACTTC. This encodes CASSLAGAGIYEQYF.

V gene TRBV10-3 combines with J gene TRBJ2-3, with 12 bases fitting TRBD2. Germline-derived CDR1 and CDR2 are ENHRY and SYGVKD. Trimming cost V 6 bases and J 6 bases; bases outside gene matches: 13. This CDR3 region has 17 residues. The CDR3 loop reads CAISQMVTSGGFDTQYF. The CDR3 DNA is TGTGCCATCAGCCAAATGGTGACTAGCGGGGGATTCGATACGCAGTATTTT.

The chain has TRBV6-1 and TRBJ1-3, with 7 bases lining up with TRBD1. This CDR3 spans 13 amino acids. Germline V gene lookup returns CDR1 MNHNS and CDR2 SASEGT. V gave up 11 bases and J gave up 3 bases; unmatched junction bases: 7. In DNA form, the CDR3 reads TGTGCCGGTCGGACAGGAATTGGAAACACCATATATTTT. It is translated as CAGRTGIGNTIYF.

A word on this clone: A junction end diverges from the germline sequence, so it may reflect a read error. V and J are TRBV2 and TRBJ2-7, with D hard to call. Germline CDR1 SNHLY, CDR2 FYNNEI. The CDR3 is 14 residues long. The CDR3 region has the DNA TGTGCCAGTCCGGATCTGGACGGCTCCTACGGGCAGTACTTC. The encoded protein is CASPDLDGSYGQYF.